The sample holds many counts of the clone carrying this T cell receptor beta chain. Its matching antigen is unknown. Graves' hyperthyroidism was deemed stable absent ophthalmopathy progression within 18 months. Extraction of PBMCs used 8 to 10 ml of fresh peripheral blood. CDR1 is MDHEN, CDR2 SYDVKM, per germline. Trimming took off 6 bases at V and 8 bases at J, with 10 bases between the two ends. CDR3 length: 11 amino acids. The data belong to a study of T cells in Graves' hyperthyroidism and ophthalmopathy. Study results and limitations: In the blood, most expanded thyroid clonotypes above 0.001 appeared as well.

There were TCR beta CDR3 regions amplified from RNA transcripts. With the HTBI primer set, the TCR CDR3 went through a first round of RT-PCR. MiXCR, applied by TCRdb to the multiplex PCR reads, yields one record per CDR3 protein. The top ten clones hold 10% of a sample with 27,000 or so distinct CDR3 sequences, 40% to 55% of them seen once. The sequence was obtained from a woman aged 30 to 39 with Graves' hyperthyroidism. The V gene is TRBV28, the J gene TRBJ1-1, with a weak D call TRBD1 (6 bases). Sequencing input: blood. As DNA, the CDR3 is TGTGCCAGCAGGACAGGTCTCGAAGCTTTCTTT. Translation: CASRTGLEAFF.